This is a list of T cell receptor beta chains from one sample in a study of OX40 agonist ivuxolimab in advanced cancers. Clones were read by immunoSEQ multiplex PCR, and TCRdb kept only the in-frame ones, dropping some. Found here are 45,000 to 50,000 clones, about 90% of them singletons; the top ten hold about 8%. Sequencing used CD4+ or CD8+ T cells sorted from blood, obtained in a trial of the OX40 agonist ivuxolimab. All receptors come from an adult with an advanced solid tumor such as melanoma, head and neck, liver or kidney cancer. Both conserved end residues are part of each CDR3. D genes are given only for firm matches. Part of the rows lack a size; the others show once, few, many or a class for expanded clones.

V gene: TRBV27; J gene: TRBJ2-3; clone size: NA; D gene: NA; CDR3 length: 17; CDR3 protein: CASSLRSRLVNTDTQYF; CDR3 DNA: TGTGCCAGCAGTTTACGGTCCCGGCTAGTAAACACAGATACGCAGTATTTT
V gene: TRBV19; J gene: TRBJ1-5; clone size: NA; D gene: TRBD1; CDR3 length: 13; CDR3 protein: CATQDRGDQPQHF; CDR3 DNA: TGTGCCACCCAGGACAGGGGGGATCAGCCCCAGCATTTT
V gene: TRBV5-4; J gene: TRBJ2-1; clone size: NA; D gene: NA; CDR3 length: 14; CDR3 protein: CASSLGLPVNEQFF; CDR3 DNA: TGTGCCAGCAGCTTGGGACTGCCAGTCAATGAGCAGTTCTTC
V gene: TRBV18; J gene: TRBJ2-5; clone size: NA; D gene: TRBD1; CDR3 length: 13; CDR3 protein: CASSRDREETQYF; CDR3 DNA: TGTGCCAGCTCACGGGACAGAGAAGAGACCCAGTACTTC
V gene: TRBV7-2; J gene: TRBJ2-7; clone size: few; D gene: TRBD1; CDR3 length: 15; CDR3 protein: CASSSGTESAYEQYF; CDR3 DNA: TGTGCCAGCAGCTCCGGGACAGAAAGTGCCTACGAGCAGTACTTC
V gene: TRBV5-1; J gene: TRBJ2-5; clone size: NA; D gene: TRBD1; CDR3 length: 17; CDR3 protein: CASSLGDSWTGDETQYF; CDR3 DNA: TGCGCCAGCAGCTTGGGTGACTCTTGGACAGGGGATGAGACCCAGTACTTC
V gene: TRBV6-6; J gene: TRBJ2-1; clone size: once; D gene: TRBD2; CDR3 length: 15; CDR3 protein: CASSKPLAGWAEQFF; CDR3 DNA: TGTGCCAGCAGTAAACCACTAGCGGGATGGGCTGAGCAGTTCTTC
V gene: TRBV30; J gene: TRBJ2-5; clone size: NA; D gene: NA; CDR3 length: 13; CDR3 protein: CAWRGTVLETQYF; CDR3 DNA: TGTGCCTGGCGGGGGACAGTCCTTGAGACCCAGTACTTC
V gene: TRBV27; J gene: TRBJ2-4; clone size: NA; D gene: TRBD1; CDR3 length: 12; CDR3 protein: CASKGQGDIQYF; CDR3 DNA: TGTGCCAGCAAGGGACAGGGTGACATTCAGTACTTC
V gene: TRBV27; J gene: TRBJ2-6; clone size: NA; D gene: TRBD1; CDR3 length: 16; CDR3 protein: CASKTGVFSGANVLTF; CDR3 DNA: TGTGCCAGTAAGACAGGGGTTTTTTCTGGGGCCAACGTCCTGACTTTC
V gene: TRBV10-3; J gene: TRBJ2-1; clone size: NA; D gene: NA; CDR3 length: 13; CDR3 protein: CAISEGEGYKRFF; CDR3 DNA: TGTGCCATCAGTGAGGGGGAAGGGTATAAGCGGTTCTTC
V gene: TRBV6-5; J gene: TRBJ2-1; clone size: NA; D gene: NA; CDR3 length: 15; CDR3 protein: CASSTFPGPYNEQFF; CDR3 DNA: TGTGCCAGCAGCACCTTTCCGGGGCCCTACAATGAGCAGTTCTTC
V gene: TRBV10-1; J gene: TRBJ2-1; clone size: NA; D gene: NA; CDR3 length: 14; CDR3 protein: CASSAGTSYNEQFF; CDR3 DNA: TGCGCCAGCAGTGCGGGGACGTCCTACAATGAGCAGTTCTTC
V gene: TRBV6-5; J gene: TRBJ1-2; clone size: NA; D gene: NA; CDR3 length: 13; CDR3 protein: CASSYVPGGGYTF; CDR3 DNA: TGTGCCAGCAGTTACGTACCCGGCGGGGGCTACACCTTC
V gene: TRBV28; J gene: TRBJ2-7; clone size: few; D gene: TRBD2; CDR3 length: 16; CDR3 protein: CASSFRGTSGSYEQYF; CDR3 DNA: TGTGCCAGCAGTTTCCGGGGGACTAGCGGGAGCTACGAGCAGTACTTC
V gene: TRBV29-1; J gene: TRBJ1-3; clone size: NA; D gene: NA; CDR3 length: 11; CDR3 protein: CSVVVTSVKYF; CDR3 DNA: TGCAGCGTTGTTGTCACCTCGGTGAAATATTTT
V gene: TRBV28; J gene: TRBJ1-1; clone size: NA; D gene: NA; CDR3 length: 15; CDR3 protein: CASSLTTGRGTEAFF; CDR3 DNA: TGTGCCAGCAGTCTGACGACGGGGAGGGGCACTGAAGCTTTCTTT
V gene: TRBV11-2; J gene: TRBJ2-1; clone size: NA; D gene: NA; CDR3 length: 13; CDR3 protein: CASSRGRYNEQFF; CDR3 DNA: TGTGCCAGCAGCCGGGGGCGGTACAATGAGCAGTTCTTC
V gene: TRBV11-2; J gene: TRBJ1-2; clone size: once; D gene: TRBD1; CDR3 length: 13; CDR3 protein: CASGGGTGYGYTF; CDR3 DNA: TGTGCTTCAGGCGGCGGGACAGGGTATGGCTACACCTTC
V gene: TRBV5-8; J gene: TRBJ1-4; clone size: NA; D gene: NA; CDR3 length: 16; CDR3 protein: CASSLWGTATNEKLFF; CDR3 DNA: TGTGCCAGCAGCTTGTGGGGGACTGCAACTAATGAAAAACTGTTTTTT
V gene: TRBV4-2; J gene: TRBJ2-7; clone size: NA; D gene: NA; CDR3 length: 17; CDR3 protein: CASSQDPSGPGATEQYF; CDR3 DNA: TGTGCCAGCAGCCAAGACCCCTCAGGACCCGGTGCTACCGAGCAGTACTTC
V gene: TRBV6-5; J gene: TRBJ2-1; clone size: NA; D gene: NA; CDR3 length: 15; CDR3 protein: CASRPLRSSYNEQFF; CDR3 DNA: TGTGCCAGCAGACCCCTAAGGAGCTCCTACAATGAGCAGTTCTTC
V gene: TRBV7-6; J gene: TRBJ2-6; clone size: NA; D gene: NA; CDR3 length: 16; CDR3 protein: CASSGQSRSGANVLTF; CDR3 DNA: TGTGCCAGCAGTGGACAGAGCAGGTCTGGGGCCAACGTCCTGACTTTC
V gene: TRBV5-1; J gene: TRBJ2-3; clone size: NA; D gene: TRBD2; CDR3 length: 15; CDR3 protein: CASSLGSGSADTQYF; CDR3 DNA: TGCGCCAGCAGCTTGGGCAGCGGGAGCGCAGATACGCAGTATTTT